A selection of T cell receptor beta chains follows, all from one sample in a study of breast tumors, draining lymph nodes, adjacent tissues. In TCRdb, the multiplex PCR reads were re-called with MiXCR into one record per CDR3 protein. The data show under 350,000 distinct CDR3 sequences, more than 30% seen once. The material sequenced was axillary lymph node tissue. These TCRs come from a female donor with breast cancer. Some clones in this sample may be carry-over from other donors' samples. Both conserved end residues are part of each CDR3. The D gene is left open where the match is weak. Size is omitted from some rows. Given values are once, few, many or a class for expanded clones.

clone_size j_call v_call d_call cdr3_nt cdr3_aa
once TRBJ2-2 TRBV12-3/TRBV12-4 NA TGTGCCAGCAGTTTGGGAGGCCAATCCAATGAGCTGTTTTTT CASSLGGQSNELFF
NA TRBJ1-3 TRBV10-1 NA TGCGCCAGCAGTGAGTGGGGGACACTTAACACCATATATTTT CASSEWGTLNTIYF
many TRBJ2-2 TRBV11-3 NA TGTGCCAGCAGCTTCGGAGGGCCTAACACCGGGGAGCTGTTTTTT CASSFGGPNTGELFF
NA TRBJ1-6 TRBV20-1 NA TGCAGTGCTAGAGCGGGGTTCTCCTATAATTCACCCCTCCACTTT CSARAGFSYNSPLHF
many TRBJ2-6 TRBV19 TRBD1 TGTGCCAGTAGTCCCTTAGGGGGCCTCCTCTCTGGGGCCAACGTCCTGACTTTC CASSPLGGLLSGANVLTF
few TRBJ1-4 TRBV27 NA TGTGCCAGCAGTTTATCCGGGGGGGCTGAACTGTTTTTT CASSLSGGAELFF
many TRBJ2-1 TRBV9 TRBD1 TGTGCCAGCAGCGGGCAAGGACAGGGGTACAATGAGCAGTTCTTC CASSGQGQGYNEQFF
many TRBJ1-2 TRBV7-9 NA TGTGCCAGCAGCCAAGAATCTTCCTTATTCTATGGCTACACCTTC CASSQESSLFYGYTF
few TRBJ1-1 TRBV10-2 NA TGCGCCAGCAGTGACCGACCTACGGCAGGGTCGGGGGCTTTCTTT CASSDRPTAGSGAFF
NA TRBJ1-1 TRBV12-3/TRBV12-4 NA TGTGCCAGCAGTACCAGTATGAACACTGAAGCTTCCTTT CASSTSMNTEASF
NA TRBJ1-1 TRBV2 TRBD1 TGTGCCAGCGGGACAGGGGGTGGAGCTTTCTTT CASGTGGGAFF
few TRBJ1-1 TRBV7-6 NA TGTGCCAGCAGCTTAGTTCTCGGGGTAGCGAGCACTGAAGCTTTCTTT CASSLVLGVASTEAFF
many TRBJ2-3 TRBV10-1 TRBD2 TGCGCCAGCAGTGAAGGACTAGCGGAGACAGATACGCAGTATTTT CASSEGLAETDTQYF
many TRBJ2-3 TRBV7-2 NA TGTGCCAGCAGCAACCCAAGCACAGATACGCAGTATTTT CASSNPSTDTQYF
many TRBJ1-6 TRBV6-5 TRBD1 TGTGCCAGCAGTTCGGACAGGGTTGGCGGATTCGAAAATTCACCCCTCCACTTT CASSSDRVGGFENSPLHF
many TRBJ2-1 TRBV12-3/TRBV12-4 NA TGTGCCAGCAGTTACAGGGGGGGAGATGAGCAGTTCTTC CASSYRGGDEQFF
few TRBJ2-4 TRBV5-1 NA TGCGCCAGCAGCTTGGCCGCGGGATGGGACGAAGCCAAAAACATTCAGTACTTC CASSLAAGWDEAKNIQYF
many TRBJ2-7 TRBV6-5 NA TGTGCCAGCAGTTACTCGATCGGGGGAGGCGAGCAGTACTTC CASSYSIGGGEQYF
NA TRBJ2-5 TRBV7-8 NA NA CASSIYLCSVLGETQYF
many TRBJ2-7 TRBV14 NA TGTGCCAGCAGCCAAGAATACGAGCAGTACTTC CASSQEYEQYF
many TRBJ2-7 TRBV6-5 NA TGTGCCAGCAGTTCAGACTATTCCTCCTACGAGCAGTACTTC CASSSDYSSYEQYF
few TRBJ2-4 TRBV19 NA TGTGCCAGTAAGGGGGGGGAAAACATTCAGTACTTC CASKGGENIQYF
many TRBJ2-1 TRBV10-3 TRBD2 TGTGCCATCAGCAAGGGACTAGCGGGAATCAATGAGCAGTTCTTC CAISKGLAGINEQFF
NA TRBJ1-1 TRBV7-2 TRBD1 TGTGCCAGCAGCTTAAGACCGACAGGGAGGACTGAAGCTTTCTTT CASSLRPTGRTEAFF
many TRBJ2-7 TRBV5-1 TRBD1 TGCGCCAGCAGCTTGGTCGGACAGGGAGCTGGCGAGCAGTACTTC CASSLVGQGAGEQYF
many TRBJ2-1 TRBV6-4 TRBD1 TGTGCCAGCAGTCCCGGACAGGGGCCCTACAATGAGCAGTTCTTC CASSPGQGPYNEQFF
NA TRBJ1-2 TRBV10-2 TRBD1 TGCGCCAGCAGACTGACAGGGACAGCCCCCTATGGCTACACCTTC CASRLTGTAPYGYTF
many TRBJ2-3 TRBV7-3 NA TGTGCCAGCAGCTTATTCGGTAGCTTATCCACAGATACGCAGTATTTT CASSLFGSLSTDTQYF
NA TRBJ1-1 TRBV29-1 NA TGCAGCGTTGAACTCCCTCAGGGGCTGGTGGGTGAAGCTTTCTTT CSVELPQGLVGEAFF
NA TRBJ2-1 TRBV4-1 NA TGCGCCAGCAGCCAGCATCTGGGGGAGTCCTCCTACAATGAGCAGTTCTTC CASSQHLGESSYNEQFF
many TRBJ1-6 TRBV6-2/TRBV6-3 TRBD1 TGTGCCAGCAGTTTCGACAGGGGGCGGGTGAATTCACCCCTCCACTTT CASSFDRGRVNSPLHF
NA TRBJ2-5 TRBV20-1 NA TGCAGTGCTAGATCTCAGGGCAGACAAGAGACCCAGTACTTC CSARSQGRQETQYF
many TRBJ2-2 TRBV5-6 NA TGTGCCAGCAGCTCGGGACTCCCGGGCACCGGGGAGCTGTTTTTT CASSSGLPGTGELFF
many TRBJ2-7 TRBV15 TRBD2 TGTGCCACCAGCAGAGGAGGGGGGACTAGCGGGATCGAGCAGTACTTC CATSRGGGTSGIEQYF
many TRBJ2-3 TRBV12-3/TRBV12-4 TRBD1 TGTGCCAGCAGTTCGCCCTGGACAGGCTCCACAGATACGCAGTATTTT CASSSPWTGSTDTQYF
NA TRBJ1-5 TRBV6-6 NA TGTGCCATCAGTTACGCGGGTGTTAATCAGCCCCAGCATTTT CAISYAGVNQPQHF
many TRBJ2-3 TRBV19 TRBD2 TGTGCCAGTAGTGTCTTTAGCGGGAGCACAGATACGCAGTATTTT CASSVFSGSTDTQYF
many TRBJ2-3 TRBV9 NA TGTGCCAGCAACAACCTTGGAGATACGCAGTATTTT CASNNLGDTQYF
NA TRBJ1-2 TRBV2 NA TGTGCCAGCAGCTTGTTACCGGATTTGGGGTTAACTAACTATGGCTACACCTTC CASSLLPDLGLTNYGYTF
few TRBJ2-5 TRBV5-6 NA TGTGCCAGCAGCGTGCCGGGAGCGCCGCGGGAGACCCAGTACTTC CASSVPGAPRETQYF
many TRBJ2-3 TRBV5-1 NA TGCGCCAGCAGCTTGGTGCAGGGGAGATATCGCACAGATACGCAGTATTTT CASSLVQGRYRTDTQYF
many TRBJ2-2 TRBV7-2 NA TGTGCCAGCAGCTTAGGACCCACCGGGGAGCTGTTTTTT CASSLGPTGELFF
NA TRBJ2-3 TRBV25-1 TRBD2 TGTGCCAGCAGTATAACCGGGACTAGCGGAAGCACAGATACGCAGTATTTT CASSITGTSGSTDTQYF
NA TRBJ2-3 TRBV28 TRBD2 TGTGCCAGCAGGACCACGGGACTAGCGGGAGGAACAGATACGCAGTATTTT CASRTTGLAGGTDTQYF
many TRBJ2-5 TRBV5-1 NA TGCGCCAGCAGCGTCCCTTCACCGGGAGAGACCCAGTACTTC CASSVPSPGETQYF
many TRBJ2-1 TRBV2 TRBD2 TGTGCCAGCAGGACCGGGACTAAAACCAATGAGCAGTTCTTC CASRTGTKTNEQFF
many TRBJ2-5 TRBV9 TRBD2 TGTGCCAGCAGCGCCGGACTAGCGGGAGTAGAGACCCAGTACTTC CASSAGLAGVETQYF
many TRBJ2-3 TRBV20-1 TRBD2 TGCAGTGCTGCTAGCGGGAGGGGCACAGATACGCAGTATTTT CSAASGRGTDTQYF
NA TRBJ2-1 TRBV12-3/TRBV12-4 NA TGTGCCAGCAGTCTAGGGGGGGCTAGTTGGGGTCGTTACAATGAGCAGTTCTTC CASSLGGASWGRYNEQFF
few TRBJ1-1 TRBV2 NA TGTGCCAGCAGCGCCGACAAGAACACTGAAGCTTTCTTT CASSADKNTEAFF
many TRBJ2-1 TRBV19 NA TGTGCCAGTAGTATAACTAGGTTTGTTAATGAGCAGTTCTTC CASSITRFVNEQFF
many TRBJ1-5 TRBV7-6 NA TGTGCCAGCAGCCGGGGGGGGGGAAATCAGCCCCAGCATTTT CASSRGGGNQPQHF
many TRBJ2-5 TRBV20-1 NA TGCAGTGCAACCGATCAAGAGACCCAGTACTTC CSATDQETQYF
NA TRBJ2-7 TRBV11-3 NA TGTGACAGCAGCTTAGAAACAGCAAGCTCCTACGAGCAGTACTTC CDSSLETASSYEQYF
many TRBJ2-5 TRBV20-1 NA TGCAGTGCTCGGACTAAACTTAAAGAGACCCAGTACTTC CSARTKLKETQYF
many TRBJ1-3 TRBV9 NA TGTGCCAGCAGCGTCGACAGAGCTGGAAACACCATATATTTT CASSVDRAGNTIYF
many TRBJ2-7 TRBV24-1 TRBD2 TGTGCCACCAGTGACTGTGACAGGCTTGAAACTAGCGGGGCCTACGAGCAGTACTTC CATSDCDRLETSGAYEQYF
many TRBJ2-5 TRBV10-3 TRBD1 TGTGCCATCAGTGCGCGACAGGGGGCTCTGGAGACCCAGTACTTC CAISARQGALETQYF
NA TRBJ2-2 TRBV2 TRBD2 TGTGCCGGCGGGAGGAACACCGGGGGGCTGTTTTTT CAGGRNTGGLFF